This T cell receptor (beta chain) was profiled in a study of cytomegalovirus exposure and HLA in healthy donors. Trimming cost V 5 bases and J 4 bases; bases outside gene matches: 7. The CDR3 is 17 residues long. CDR1 and CDR2 (germline): MDHEN, SYDVKM. Here immunoSEQ multiplex PCR was the method, and the copy in TCRdb shows in-frame clones only, minus some. Among some 98,000 clones, about 90% were seen once, and the ten largest hold approximately 5.8%. The genes are TRBV28 and TRBJ2-2; the match to TRBD2 covers 13 bases. The sequencing sample was made of PBMCs. The sequence came from a man between 18 and 35 years old in good health and CMV-seropositive. DNA for the CDR3: TGTGCCAGCAGTCTCAGGACTAGCGGGAGAATCACCGGGGAGCTGTTTTTT. It specifies CASSLRTSGRITGELFF.